This is a list of T cell receptor beta chains from one sample in a study of T cells expressing NK-cell markers. Following a re-call of the 5' RACE reads, TCRdb has one entry per CDR3 protein and lacks DNA. Here the sample table reports about 540,000 distinct CDR3 sequences. The sample taken for sequencing was blood T cells: a sorted CD56 or NKG2C T cell subset, CD4+ or CD8+ T cells, or bulk PBMC T cells (not recorded which). These receptors originate from a man younger than 35 in good health. CDR3s include the opening cysteine and the closing phenylalanine or tryptophan. The order of the fields is V gene, J gene, CDR3 protein.

v_call: TRBV7-9; j_call: TRBJ2-3; cdr3_aa: CASSKPTGTYRTDTQYF
v_call: TRBV11-1; j_call: TRBJ2-1; cdr3_aa: CASSSAGTSGGKTYNEQFF
v_call: TRBV20-1; j_call: TRBJ2-1; cdr3_aa: CSASQVASSFGNEQFF
v_call: TRBV7-2; j_call: TRBJ1-2; cdr3_aa: CASSPDPYRIYGYTF
v_call: TRBV18; j_call: TRBJ2-1; cdr3_aa: CASSRHGGALNEQFF
v_call: TRBV5-1; j_call: TRBJ2-1; cdr3_aa: CASSLEGQGYNEQFF
v_call: TRBV2; j_call: TRBJ1-5; cdr3_aa: CASRRIDQPQHF
v_call: TRBV5-6; j_call: TRBJ2-7; cdr3_aa: CASSPGLAGEQYF
v_call: TRBV7-9; j_call: TRBJ2-1; cdr3_aa: CASSLSGDNEQFF
v_call: TRBV29-1; j_call: TRBJ1-2; cdr3_aa: CSVELRPVRDGYTF
v_call: TRBV11-2; j_call: TRBJ2-3; cdr3_aa: CASSPSTSGWSDTQYF
v_call: TRBV10-3; j_call: TRBJ1-1; cdr3_aa: CAIRLDSSEAFF
v_call: TRBV7-2; j_call: TRBJ2-5; cdr3_aa: CASSLSATSQETQYF
v_call: TRBV9; j_call: TRBJ2-1; cdr3_aa: CASSVGLHGHEQFF
v_call: TRBV6-2/TRBV6-3; j_call: TRBJ2-1; cdr3_aa: CASSYGLAGGREQFF
v_call: TRBV5-1; j_call: TRBJ2-7; cdr3_aa: CASSLGGVGRAYEQYF
v_call: TRBV11-2; j_call: TRBJ2-1; cdr3_aa: CASSPGGQGGSYNEQFF
v_call: TRBV5-1; j_call: TRBJ2-2; cdr3_aa: CASSLQEGGGELFF
v_call: TRBV6-1; j_call: TRBJ2-7; cdr3_aa: CASSSHRGPRAEQYF
v_call: TRBV15; j_call: TRBJ2-1; cdr3_aa: CATSSLLGGRVGEQFF
v_call: TRBV20-1; j_call: TRBJ1-6; cdr3_aa: CSARIIGGGSPLHF
v_call: TRBV10-1; j_call: TRBJ2-1; cdr3_aa: CASSESGGSREQFF
v_call: TRBV29-1; j_call: TRBJ1-2; cdr3_aa: CSVITDNYGYTF
v_call: TRBV7-6; j_call: TRBJ2-2; cdr3_aa: CASRELTTNTGELFF
v_call: TRBV11-2; j_call: TRBJ2-5; cdr3_aa: CASSITSAPLETQYF
v_call: TRBV29-1; j_call: TRBJ1-2; cdr3_aa: CSALQGDLNYGYTF
v_call: TRBV4-1; j_call: TRBJ1-2; cdr3_aa: CASSQVIRDRGLVGYTF
v_call: TRBV28; j_call: TRBJ1-5; cdr3_aa: CASNRDRGAHQPQHF
v_call: TRBV3-1; j_call: TRBJ1-1; cdr3_aa: CASSPRGENTEAFF
v_call: TRBV5-6; j_call: TRBJ2-1; cdr3_aa: CASSLTGSHGFF
v_call: TRBV29-1; j_call: TRBJ2-2; cdr3_aa: CSGNSVSGTGELFF
v_call: TRBV12-3/TRBV12-4; j_call: TRBJ1-5; cdr3_aa: CASSHNERQPQHF
v_call: TRBV4-1; j_call: TRBJ2-3; cdr3_aa: CASSLRDSLYF
v_call: TRBV5-1; j_call: TRBJ2-7; cdr3_aa: CASSLETSGVSYEQYF
v_call: TRBV10-3; j_call: TRBJ2-1; cdr3_aa: CAISDRRGPGSYNEQFF
v_call: TRBV27; j_call: TRBJ2-7; cdr3_aa: CASSGDISYEQYF
v_call: TRBV15; j_call: TRBJ1-1; cdr3_aa: CATSRAAQGTEAFF
v_call: TRBV3-1; j_call: TRBJ1-1; cdr3_aa: CASTVAGPLGPNTEAFF
v_call: TRBV12-3/TRBV12-4; j_call: TRBJ2-1; cdr3_aa: CASSLESTNQFF
v_call: TRBV4-2; j_call: TRBJ2-2; cdr3_aa: CASSLRGASGTTGELFF
v_call: TRBV4-2; j_call: TRBJ2-3; cdr3_aa: CASSQGTADTDTQYF
v_call: TRBV6-5; j_call: TRBJ2-3; cdr3_aa: CASSYESTFTDTQYF
v_call: TRBV25-1; j_call: TRBJ1-2; cdr3_aa: CASSEQGYGYTF
v_call: TRBV6-1; j_call: TRBJ1-2; cdr3_aa: CASKGWGGYGYTF
v_call: TRBV5-1; j_call: TRBJ2-1; cdr3_aa: CASSLPPGHEQFF
v_call: TRBV12-3/TRBV12-4; j_call: TRBJ1-6; cdr3_aa: CASRQGRNSPLHF
v_call: TRBV5-1; j_call: TRBJ2-1; cdr3_aa: CASSLVTANNEQFF
v_call: TRBV5-5; j_call: TRBJ2-7; cdr3_aa: CASSLPGTGGYEQYF
v_call: TRBV29-1; j_call: TRBJ2-5; cdr3_aa: CSVEGGRETQYF
v_call: TRBV10-3; j_call: TRBJ2-3; cdr3_aa: CAIRAVIAPTTDTQYF